The following is a T cell receptor (beta chain) sequence with its context. Its antigen is still unknown. Repertoires were generated with immunoSEQ multiplex PCR, while TCRdb's copy carries only in-frame clones and drops some. Of more than 90,000 clones listed, roughly four fifths were seen once; the top ten hold almost 1.5%. Blood draws occurred at baseline, cycle 4 day 1, and cycle 7 day 1. The V gene's germline CDR1 is SNHLY and CDR2 FYNNEI. Trimming shortened V by 4 bases and J by 9 bases, and 18 bases separated the two germline ends. The CDR3 spans 14 residues. The data belong to a study of OX40 agonist ivuxolimab in advanced cancers. Whole-study findings and limits: Antigen specificity was not determined for the expanded peripheral T cells. In CD8+ T cells, expanded clones were on average more numerous than in CD4+. At 0.1 to 3.0 mg/kg and by week 6, clonal expansion occurred in CD4+ and CD8+ blood T cells.

This clonotype was sampled from an adult with an advanced solid tumor such as melanoma, head and neck, liver or kidney cancer. V gene TRBV2 combines with J gene TRBJ1-1; D perhaps matches TRBD1 (6 bases). The sample consisted of CD4+ or CD8+ T cells sorted from blood, taken in a trial of the OX40 agonist ivuxolimab. CDR3 bases: TGTGCCAGCAGTGGGCAGGTACAAACAGGGAAAGCTTTCTTT. Protein: CASSGQVQTGKAFF.